This T cell receptor beta chain was sequenced in a study of blood T cell repertoires in COVID-19. Study as a whole: Spain, Italy and the United States supplied samples that represented acute and convalescent COVID-19. T cells, B-cell-depleted T cells, or PBMCs supplied cDNA or gDNA.

This clone was observed once. Authors' methods: Reference gene primer amplification in the assay estimated nucleated cell counts. TCRdb keeps only in-frame clones here, not all; method: immunoSEQ multiplex PCR. The DNA gave D and trimming, while V, J and clone size come from that table. Here the sample spans 95,000 to 150,000 clones, about four fifths being singletons. V dropped 8 bases and J dropped 2; count of bases not matched to a gene: 5. CDR1 and CDR2 (germline): MNHEY, SVGAGI. The CDR3 extends over 14 amino acids. Input material: peripheral blood. The rearrangement uses TRBV6-5 and TRBJ2-2; 7 nucleotides match TRBD1. The receptor's source is a man between 60 and 70 years old with acute or convalescent COVID-19. CDR3 DNA: TGTGCCAGCCTTAGACAGGGTAACACCGGGGAGCTGTTTTTT. The encoded protein is CASLRQGNTGELFF.